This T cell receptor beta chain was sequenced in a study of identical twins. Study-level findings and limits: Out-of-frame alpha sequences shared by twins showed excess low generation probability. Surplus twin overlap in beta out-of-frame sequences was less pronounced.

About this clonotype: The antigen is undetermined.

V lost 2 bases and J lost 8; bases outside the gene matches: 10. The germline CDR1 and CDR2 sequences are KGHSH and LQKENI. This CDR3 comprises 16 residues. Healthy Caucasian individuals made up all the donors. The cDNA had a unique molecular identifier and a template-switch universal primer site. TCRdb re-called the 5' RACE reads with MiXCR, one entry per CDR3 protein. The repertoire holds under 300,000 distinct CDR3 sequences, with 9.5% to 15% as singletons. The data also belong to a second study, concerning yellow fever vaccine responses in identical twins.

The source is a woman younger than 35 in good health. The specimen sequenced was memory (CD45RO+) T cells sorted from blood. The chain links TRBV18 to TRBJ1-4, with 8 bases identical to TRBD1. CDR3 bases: TGTGCCAGCTCACCAAGCTCCGACAGGGGCTGGGAAAAACTGTTTTTT. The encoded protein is CASSPSSDRGWEKLFF.